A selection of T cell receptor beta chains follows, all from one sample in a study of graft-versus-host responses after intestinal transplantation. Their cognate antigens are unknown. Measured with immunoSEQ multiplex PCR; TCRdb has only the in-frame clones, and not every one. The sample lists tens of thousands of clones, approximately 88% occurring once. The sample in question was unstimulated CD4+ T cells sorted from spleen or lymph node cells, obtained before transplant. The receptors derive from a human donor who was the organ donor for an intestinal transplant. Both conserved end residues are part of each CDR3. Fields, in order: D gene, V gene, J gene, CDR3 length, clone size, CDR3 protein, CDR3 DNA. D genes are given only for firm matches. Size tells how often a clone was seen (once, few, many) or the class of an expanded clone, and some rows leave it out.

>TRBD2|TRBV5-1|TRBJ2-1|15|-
CASSPLAGGTNEQFF
TGCGCCAGCAGCCCATTAGCGGGAGGTACGAATGAGCAGTTCTTC
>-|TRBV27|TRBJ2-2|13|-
CASSFLVAGELFF
TGTGCCAGCAGTTTTCTAGTAGCCGGGGAGCTGTTTTTT
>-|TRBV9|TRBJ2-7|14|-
CASSVTGSTYEQYF
TGTGCCAGCAGCGTCACGGGTTCTACCTACGAGCAGTACTTC
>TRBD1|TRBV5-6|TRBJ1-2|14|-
CASETGGMGYGYTF
TGTGCCAGTGAAACAGGGGGCATGGGCTATGGCTACACCTTC
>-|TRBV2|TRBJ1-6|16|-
CASSGWRGLTNSPLHF
TGTGCCAGCAGCGGATGGAGGGGTCTTACGAATTCACCCCTCCACTTT
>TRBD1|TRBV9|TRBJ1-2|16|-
CASSVDNRQGAYGYTF
TGTGCCAGCAGCGTAGATAACCGACAGGGTGCCTATGGCTACACCTTC
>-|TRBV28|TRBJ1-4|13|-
CASRSGASEKLFF
TGTGCCAGCCGATCAGGGGCGTCTGAAAAACTGTTTTTT
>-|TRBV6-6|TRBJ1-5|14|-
CASCGGEGNQPQHF
TGTGCCAGCTGCGGGGGGGAGGGCAATCAGCCCCAGCATTTT
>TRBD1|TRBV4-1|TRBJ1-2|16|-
CASSQEGTGTNYGYTF
TGCGCCAGCAGCCAAGAAGGGACAGGGACTAACTATGGCTACACCTTC
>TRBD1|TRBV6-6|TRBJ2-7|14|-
CASSMPGQGSEQYF
TGTGCCAGCAGTATGCCGGGACAGGGATCCGAGCAGTACTTC
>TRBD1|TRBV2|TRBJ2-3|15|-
CASSVRTGKLDTQYF
TGTGCCAGCAGTGTCCGGACAGGGAAATTAGATACGCAGTATTTT
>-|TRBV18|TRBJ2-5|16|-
CASSRFYRELGETQYF
TGTGCCAGCTCACGTTTTTACAGGGAACTGGGGGAGACCCAGTACTTC
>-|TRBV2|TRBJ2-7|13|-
CASSEAPTYEQYF
TGTGCCAGCAGTGAAGCCCCCACCTACGAGCAGTACTTC
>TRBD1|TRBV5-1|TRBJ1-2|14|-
CASSMDGQGYGYTF
TGCGCCAGCAGCATGGACGGACAGGGCTATGGCTACACCTTC
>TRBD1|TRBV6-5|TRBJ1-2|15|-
CASSPSTGFNYGYTF
TGTGCCAGCAGCCCATCGACAGGGTTTAACTATGGCTACACCTTC
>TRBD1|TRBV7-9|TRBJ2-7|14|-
CASSPGQGINEQYF
TGTGCCAGCAGCCCGGGACAGGGTATAAACGAGCAGTACTTC
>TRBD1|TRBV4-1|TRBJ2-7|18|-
CASSQDLRGTGGIYEQYF
TGCGCCAGCAGCCAAGATCTCCGCGGGACAGGGGGGATCTACGAGCAGTACTTC
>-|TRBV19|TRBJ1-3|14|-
CASRWESSGNTIYF
TGTGCCAGCCGATGGGAGAGCTCTGGAAACACCATATATTTT
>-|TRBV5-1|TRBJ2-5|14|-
CASSLMTAQETQYF
TGCGCCAGCAGCCTAATGACTGCGCAAGAGACCCAGTACTTC
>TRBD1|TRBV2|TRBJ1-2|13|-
CASSYDRGQGYTF
TGTGCCAGCAGTTATGACAGGGGGCAGGGCTACACCTTC
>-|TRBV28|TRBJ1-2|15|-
CASSLPVGQLYGYTF
TGTGCCAGCAGTTTACCCGTCGGACAGCTGTATGGCTACACCTTC
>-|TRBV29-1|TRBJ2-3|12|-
CSVDRKAATQYF
TGCAGCGTTGACAGAAAAGCGGCCACGCAGTATTTT
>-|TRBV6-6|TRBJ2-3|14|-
CASGQLSPTDTQYF
TGTGCCAGCGGTCAGCTTAGCCCCACAGATACGCAGTATTTT
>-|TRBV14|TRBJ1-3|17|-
CASSQEYGGSSGNTIYF
TGTGCCAGCAGCCAAGAATATGGCGGATCCTCTGGAAACACCATATATTTT
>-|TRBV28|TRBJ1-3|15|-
CASSPPWSSGNTIYF
TGTGCCAGCAGTCCCCCCTGGAGCTCTGGAAACACCATATATTTT
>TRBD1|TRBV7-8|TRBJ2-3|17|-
CASSLGMGQGAGDTQYF
TGTGCCAGCAGCTTAGGCATGGGACAGGGGGCCGGAGATACGCAGTATTTT
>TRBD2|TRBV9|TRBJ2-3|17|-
CASSETSGREVRDTQYF
TGTGCCAGCAGCGAGACCTCAGGGCGGGAGGTCCGAGATACGCAGTATTTT
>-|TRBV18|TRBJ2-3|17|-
CASSPQGSGASTDTQYF
TGTGCCAGCTCACCACAGGGCTCGGGAGCTAGCACAGATACGCAGTATTTT
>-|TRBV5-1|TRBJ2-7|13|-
CASSLPGAYEQYF
TGCGCCAGCAGCTTACCCGGGGCCTACGAGCAGTACTTC
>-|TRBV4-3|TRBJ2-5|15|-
CASSQFGQGQETQYF
TGCGCCAGCAGCCAATTTGGTCAGGGGCAAGAGACCCAGTACTTC
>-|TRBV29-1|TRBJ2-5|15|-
CSVEPAAGDQETQYF
TGCAGCGTTGAACCTGCGGCAGGGGACCAAGAGACCCAGTACTTC
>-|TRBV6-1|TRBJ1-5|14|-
CASLIWEGKQPQHF
TGTGCCAGTTTGATATGGGAGGGAAAGCAGCCCCAGCATTTT
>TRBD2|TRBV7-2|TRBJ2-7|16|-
CASSFGLSGISYEQYF
TGTGCCAGCAGCTTTGGGTTGAGCGGGATCTCCTACGAGCAGTACTTC
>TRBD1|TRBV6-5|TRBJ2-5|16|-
CASSSVQGDRQETQYF
TGTGCCAGCAGTTCTGTACAGGGGGACCGTCAAGAGACCCAGTACTTC
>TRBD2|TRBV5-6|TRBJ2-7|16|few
CASSPGLAGVVYEQYF
TGTGCCAGCAGCCCCGGACTAGCGGGAGTTGTCTACGAGCAGTACTTC
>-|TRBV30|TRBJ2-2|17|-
CAWNLRNSAGNTGELFF
TGTGCCTGGAACCTCCGTAACAGTGCAGGAAATACCGGGGAGCTGTTTTTT
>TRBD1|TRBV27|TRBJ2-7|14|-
CASSPGTGASEQYF
TGTGCCAGCAGTCCAGGGACAGGGGCGTCCGAGCAGTACTTC
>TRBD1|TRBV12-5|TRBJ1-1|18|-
CASGSTSGTGFEDTEAFF
TGTGCTAGTGGTTCCACATCCGGGACAGGGTTTGAAGACACTGAAGCTTTCTTT
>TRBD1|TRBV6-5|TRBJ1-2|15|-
CASSGPGTGRYGYTF
TGTGCCAGCAGTGGGCCCGGGACAGGCCGCTATGGCTACACCTTC
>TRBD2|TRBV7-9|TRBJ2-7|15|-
CASSLGSSGRYEQYF
TGTGCCAGCAGCTTAGGGTCTAGCGGGAGATACGAGCAGTACTTC
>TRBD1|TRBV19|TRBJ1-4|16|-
CASSIGQGTGDEKLFF
TGTGCCAGTAGTATAGGACAGGGGACCGGAGATGAAAAACTGTTTTTT
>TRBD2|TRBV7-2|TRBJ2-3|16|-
CASSPGLAGGIDTQYF
TGTGCCAGCAGCCCTGGACTAGCGGGAGGAATCGATACGCAGTATTTT
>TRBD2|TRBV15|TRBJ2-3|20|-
CATSRAPGQMTSGRPNTQYF
TGTGCCACCAGCAGAGCACCGGGACAGATGACTAGCGGGAGACCCAATACGCAGTATTTT
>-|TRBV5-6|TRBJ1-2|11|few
CASSLGVGYTF
TGTGCCAGCAGCCTAGGGGTCGGCTACACCTTC
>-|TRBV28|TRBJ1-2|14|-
CASSPINMVRGYTF
TGTGCCAGCAGCCCAATTAACATGGTCAGGGGCTACACCTTC
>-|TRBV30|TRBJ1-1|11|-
CAWSDKGRAFF
TGTGCCTGGAGTGACAAGGGGCGAGCTTTCTTT
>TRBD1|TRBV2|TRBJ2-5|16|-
CASSVDRGQGQETQYF
TGTGCCAGCAGTGTGGACAGGGGCCAGGGCCAAGAGACCCAGTACTTC
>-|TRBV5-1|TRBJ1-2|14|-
CASSPVGGDYGYTF
TGCGCCAGCAGCCCCGTCGGGGGGGACTATGGCTACACCTTC
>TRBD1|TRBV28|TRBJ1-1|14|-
CASSLWGTGIEAFF
TGTGCCAGCAGTTTATGGGGGACAGGGATTGAAGCTTTCTTT
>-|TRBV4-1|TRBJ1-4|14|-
CASSQAGYNEKLFF
TGCGCCAGCAGCCAAGCCGGGTATAATGAAAAACTGTTTTTT
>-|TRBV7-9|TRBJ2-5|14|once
CASSLVSLSGTQYF
TGTGCCAGCAGCTTAGTGTCACTCAGCGGGACCCAGTACTTC
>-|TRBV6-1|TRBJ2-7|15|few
CASKRGPSEGYEQYF
TGTGCCAGCAAGCGTGGCCCTAGCGAGGGCTACGAGCAGTACTTC
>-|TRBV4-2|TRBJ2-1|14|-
CASSQDMLAREQFF
TGTGCCAGCAGCCAAGATATGCTAGCACGTGAGCAGTTCTTC
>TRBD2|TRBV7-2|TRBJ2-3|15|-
CASSPGGAVTDTQYF
TGTGCCAGCAGCCCGGGGGGAGCGGTCACAGATACGCAGTATTTT
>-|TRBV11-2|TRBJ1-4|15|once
CASRGEAQGGEKLFF
TGTGCCAGCAGAGGCGAAGCCCAGGGAGGGGAAAAACTGTTTTTT